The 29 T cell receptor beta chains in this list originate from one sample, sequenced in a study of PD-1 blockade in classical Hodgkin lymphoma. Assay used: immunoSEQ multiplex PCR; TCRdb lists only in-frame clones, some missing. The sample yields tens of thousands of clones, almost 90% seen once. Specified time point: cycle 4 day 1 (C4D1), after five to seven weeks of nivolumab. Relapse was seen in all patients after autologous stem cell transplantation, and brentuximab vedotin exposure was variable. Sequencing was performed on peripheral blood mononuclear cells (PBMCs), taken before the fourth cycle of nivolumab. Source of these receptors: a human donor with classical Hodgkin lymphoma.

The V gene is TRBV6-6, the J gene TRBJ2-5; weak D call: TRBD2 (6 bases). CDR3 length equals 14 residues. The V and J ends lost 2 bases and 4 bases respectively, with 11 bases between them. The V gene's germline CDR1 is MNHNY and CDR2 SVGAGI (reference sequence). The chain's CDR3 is CASSYPGELETQYF. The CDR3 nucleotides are TGTGCCAGCAGTTACCCGGGGGAGTTAGAGACCCAGTACTTC.

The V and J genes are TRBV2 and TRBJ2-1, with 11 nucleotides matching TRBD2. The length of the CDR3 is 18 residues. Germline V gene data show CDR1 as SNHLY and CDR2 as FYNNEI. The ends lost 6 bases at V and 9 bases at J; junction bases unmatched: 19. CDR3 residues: CASRDPGTSGSLLGEQFF. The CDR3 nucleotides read TGTGCCAGCAGGGACCCCGGGACTAGCGGAAGTCTTCTCGGTGAGCAGTTCTTC. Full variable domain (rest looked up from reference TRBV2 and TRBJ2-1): EPEVTQTPSHQVTQMGQEVILRCVPISNHLYFYWYRQILGQKVEFLVSFYNNEISEKSEIFDDQFSVERPDGSNFTLKIRSTKLEDSAMYFCASRDPGTSGSLLGEQFFGPGTRLTVL.

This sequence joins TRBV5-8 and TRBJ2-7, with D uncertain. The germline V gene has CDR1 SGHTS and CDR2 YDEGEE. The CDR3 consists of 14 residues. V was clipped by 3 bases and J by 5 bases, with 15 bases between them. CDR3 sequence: CASSSWFVNHEQYF. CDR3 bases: TGTGCCAGCAGCTCTTGGTTCGTGAACCACGAGCAGTACTTC.

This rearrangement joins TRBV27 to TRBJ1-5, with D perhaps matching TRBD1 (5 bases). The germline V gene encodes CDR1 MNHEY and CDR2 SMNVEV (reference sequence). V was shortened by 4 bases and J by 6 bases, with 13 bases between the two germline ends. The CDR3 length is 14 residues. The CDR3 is CASSSRGASQPQHF. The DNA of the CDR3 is TGTGCCAGCAGTTCCCGCGGGGCCAGTCAGCCCCAGCATTTT.

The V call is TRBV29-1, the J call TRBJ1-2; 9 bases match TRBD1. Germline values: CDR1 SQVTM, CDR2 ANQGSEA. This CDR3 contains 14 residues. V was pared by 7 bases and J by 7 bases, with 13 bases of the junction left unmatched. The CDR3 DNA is TGCAGCGGGGTGGGACAGGGAGAGGTCGGTGGCTACACCTTC. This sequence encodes CSGVGQGEVGGYTF.

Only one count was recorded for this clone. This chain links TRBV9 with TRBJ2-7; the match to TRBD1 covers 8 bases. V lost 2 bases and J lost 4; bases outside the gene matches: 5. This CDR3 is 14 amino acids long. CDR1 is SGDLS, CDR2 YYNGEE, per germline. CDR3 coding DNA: TGTGCCAGCAGCGTGGGACAGGAGAATTACGAGCAGTACTTC. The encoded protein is CASSVGQENYEQYF.

The CDR3 loop is CASNGRQTDTQYF. For the CDR3, the DNA is TGTGCCAGCAATGGCCGGCAGACAGATACGCAGTATTTT. The chain uses TRBV7-9 and TRBJ2-3; D is undetermined. CDR1 SEHNR and CDR2 FQNEAQ come from the germline V gene (reference sequence). This CDR3 spans 13 amino acids. V lost 7 bases and J 3 bases, leaving 11 bases between the germline ends.

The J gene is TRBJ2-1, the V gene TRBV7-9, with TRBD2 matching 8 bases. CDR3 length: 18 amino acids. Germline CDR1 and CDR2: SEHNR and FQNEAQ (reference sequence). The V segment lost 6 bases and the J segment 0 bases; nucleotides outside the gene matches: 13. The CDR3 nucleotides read TGTGCCAGCAGGAAACCCTTCCGGGGGGGCAGCTCCTACAATGAGCAGTTCTTC. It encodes CASRKPFRGGSSYNEQFF.

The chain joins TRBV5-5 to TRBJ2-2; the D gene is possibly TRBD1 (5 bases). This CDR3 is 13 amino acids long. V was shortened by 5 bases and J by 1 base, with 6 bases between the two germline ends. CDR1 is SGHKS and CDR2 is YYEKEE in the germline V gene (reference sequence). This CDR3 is CASSTGNTGELFF. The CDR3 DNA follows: TGTGCCAGCAGTACAGGGAACACCGGGGAGCTGTTTTTT.

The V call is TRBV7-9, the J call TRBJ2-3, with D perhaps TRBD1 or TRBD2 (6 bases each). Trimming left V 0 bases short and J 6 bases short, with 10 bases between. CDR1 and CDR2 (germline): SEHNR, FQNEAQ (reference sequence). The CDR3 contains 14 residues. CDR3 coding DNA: TGTGCCAGCAGCTTAGCAGGGGGAGGTGATACGCAGTATTTT. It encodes CASSLAGGGDTQYF.

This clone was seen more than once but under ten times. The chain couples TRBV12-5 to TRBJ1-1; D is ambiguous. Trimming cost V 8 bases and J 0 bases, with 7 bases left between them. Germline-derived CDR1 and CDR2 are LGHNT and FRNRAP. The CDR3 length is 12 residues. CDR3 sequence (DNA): TGTGCTAGTAGCCCCATGAACACTGAAGCTTTCTTT. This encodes CASSPMNTEAFF. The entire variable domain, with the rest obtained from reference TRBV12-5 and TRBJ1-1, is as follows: DARVTQTPRHKVTEMGQEVTMRCQPILGHNTVFWYRQTMMQGLELLAYFRNRAPLDDSGMPKDRFSAEMPDATLATLKIQPSEPRDSAVYFCASSPMNTEAFFGQGTRLTVV.

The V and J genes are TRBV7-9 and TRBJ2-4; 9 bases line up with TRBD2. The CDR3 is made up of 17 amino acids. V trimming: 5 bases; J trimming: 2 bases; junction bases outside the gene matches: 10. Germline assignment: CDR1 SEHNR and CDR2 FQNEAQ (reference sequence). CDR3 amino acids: CASSPSRLAGSKNIQYF. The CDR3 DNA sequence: TGTGCCAGCAGCCCCAGTCGGCTAGCGGGATCCAAAAACATTCAGTACTTC.

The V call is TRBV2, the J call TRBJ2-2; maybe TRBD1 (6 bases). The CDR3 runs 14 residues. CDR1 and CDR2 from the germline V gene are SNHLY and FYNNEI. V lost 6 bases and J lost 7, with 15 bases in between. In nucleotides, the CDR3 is TGTGCCAGCAGGCAACAGGGTTTGGGCGGGGAGCTGTTTTTT. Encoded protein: CASRQQGLGGELFF. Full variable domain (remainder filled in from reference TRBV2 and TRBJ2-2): EPEVTQTPSHQVTQMGQEVILRCVPISNHLYFYWYRQILGQKVEFLVSFYNNEISEKSEIFDDQFSVERPDGSNFTLKIRSTKLEDSAMYFCASRQQGLGGELFFGEGSRLTVL.

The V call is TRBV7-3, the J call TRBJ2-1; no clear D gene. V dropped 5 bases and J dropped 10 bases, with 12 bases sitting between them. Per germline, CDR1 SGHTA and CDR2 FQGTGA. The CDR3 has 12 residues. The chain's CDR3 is CASSNPGREQFF. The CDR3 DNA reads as TGTGCCAGCAGCAACCCCGGTCGGGAGCAGTTCTTC.

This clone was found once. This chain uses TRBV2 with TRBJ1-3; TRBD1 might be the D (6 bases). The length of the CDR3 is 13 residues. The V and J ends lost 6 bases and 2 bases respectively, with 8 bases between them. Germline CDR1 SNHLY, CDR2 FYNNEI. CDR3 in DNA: TGTGCCAGCAGACGACAGGCTGGAAACACCATATATTTT. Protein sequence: CASRRQAGNTIYF.

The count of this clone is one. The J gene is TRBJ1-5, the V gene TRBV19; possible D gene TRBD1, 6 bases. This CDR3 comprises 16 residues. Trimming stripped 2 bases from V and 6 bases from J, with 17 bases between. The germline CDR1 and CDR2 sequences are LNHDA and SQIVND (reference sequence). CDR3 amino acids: CASSISGRGTFQPQHF. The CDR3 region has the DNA TGTGCCAGTAGTATATCGGGCAGGGGTACTTTTCAGCCCCAGCATTTT.

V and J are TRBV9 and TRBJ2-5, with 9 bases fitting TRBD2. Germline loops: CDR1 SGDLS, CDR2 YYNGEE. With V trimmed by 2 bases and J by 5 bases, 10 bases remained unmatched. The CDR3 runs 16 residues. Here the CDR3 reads CASSVGTSRLGETQYF. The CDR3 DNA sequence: TGTGCCAGCAGCGTGGGGACTAGCAGGTTAGGGGAGACCCAGTACTTC.

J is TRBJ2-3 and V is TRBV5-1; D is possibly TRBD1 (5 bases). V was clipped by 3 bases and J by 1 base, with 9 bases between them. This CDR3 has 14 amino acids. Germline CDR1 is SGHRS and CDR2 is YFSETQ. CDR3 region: CASSSDTGTDTQYF. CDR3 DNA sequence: TGCGCCAGCAGCTCGGACACGGGCACAGATACGCAGTATTTT.

The CDR3 sequence is CASSSGQPYTGELFF. CDR3 DNA sequence: TGCGCCAGCAGCTCGGGACAGCCGTACACCGGGGAGCTGTTTTTT. The rearrangement links TRBV5-1 to TRBJ2-2, with 7 bases fitting TRBD1. CDR1 and CDR2 (germline): SGHRS, YFSETQ. CDR3 length equals 15 residues. Germline trimming cut 3 bases from V and 3 bases from J; bases unmatched to any gene: 5.

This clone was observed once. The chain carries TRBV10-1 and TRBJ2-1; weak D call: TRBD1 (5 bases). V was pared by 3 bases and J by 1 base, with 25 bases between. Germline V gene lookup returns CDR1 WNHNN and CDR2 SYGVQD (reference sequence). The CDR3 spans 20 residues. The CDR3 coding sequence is TGCGCCAGCAGTGACCCCCCAGGCAGGGCTAAGAACCGTTCCTACAATGAGCAGTTCTTC. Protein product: CASSDPPGRAKNRSYNEQFF.

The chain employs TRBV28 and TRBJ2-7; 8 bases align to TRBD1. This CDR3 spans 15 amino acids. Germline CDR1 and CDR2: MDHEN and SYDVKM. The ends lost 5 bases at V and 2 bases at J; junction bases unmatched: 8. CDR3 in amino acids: CASSQDRELAYEQYF. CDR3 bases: TGTGCCAGCAGTCAGGACAGGGAATTAGCCTACGAGCAGTACTTC.

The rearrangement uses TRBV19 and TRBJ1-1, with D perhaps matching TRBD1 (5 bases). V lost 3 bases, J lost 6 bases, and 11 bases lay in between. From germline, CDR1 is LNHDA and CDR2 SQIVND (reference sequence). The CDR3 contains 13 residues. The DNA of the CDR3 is TGTGCCAGTAGTATTACGGCGGGGCCTGAAGCTTTCTTT. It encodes CASSITAGPEAFF. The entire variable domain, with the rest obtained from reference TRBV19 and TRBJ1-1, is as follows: DGGITQSPKYLFRKEGQNVTLSCEQNLNHDAMYWYRQDPGQGLRLIYYSQIVNDFQKGDIAEGYSVSREKKESFPLTVTSAQKNPTAFYLCASSITAGPEAFFGQGTRLTVV.

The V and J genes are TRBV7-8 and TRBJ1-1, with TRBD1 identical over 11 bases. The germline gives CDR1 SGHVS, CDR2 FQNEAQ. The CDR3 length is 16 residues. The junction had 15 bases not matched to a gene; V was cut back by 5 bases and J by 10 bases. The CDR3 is CASSEGKFWTGGPAFF. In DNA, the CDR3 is TGTGCCAGCAGCGAGGGGAAGTTTTGGACAGGGGGCCCAGCTTTCTTT.

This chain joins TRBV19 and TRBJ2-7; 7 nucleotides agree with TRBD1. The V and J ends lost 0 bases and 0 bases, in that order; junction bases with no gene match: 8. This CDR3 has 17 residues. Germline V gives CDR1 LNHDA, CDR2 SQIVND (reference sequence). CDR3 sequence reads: CASSIDPPGTASYEQYF. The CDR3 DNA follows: TGTGCCAGTAGTATAGACCCCCCCGGGACAGCCTCCTACGAGCAGTACTTC.

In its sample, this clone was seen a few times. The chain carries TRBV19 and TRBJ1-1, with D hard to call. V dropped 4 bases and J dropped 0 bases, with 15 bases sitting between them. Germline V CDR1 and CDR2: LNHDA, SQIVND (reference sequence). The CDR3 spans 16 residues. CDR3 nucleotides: TGTGCCAGTAGTAAAGATGGAACAGTCATGAACACTGAAGCTTTCTTT. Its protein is CASSKDGTVMNTEAFF. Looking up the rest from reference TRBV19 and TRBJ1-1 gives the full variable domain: DGGITQSPKYLFRKEGQNVTLSCEQNLNHDAMYWYRQDPGQGLRLIYYSQIVNDFQKGDIAEGYSVSREKKESFPLTVTSAQKNPTAFYLCASSKDGTVMNTEAFFGQGTRLTVV.

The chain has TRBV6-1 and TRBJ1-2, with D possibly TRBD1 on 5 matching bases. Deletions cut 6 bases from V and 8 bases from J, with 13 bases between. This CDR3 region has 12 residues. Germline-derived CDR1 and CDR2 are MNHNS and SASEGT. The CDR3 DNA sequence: TGTGCCAGCAGCTGGGGGGAGAAGGGCTACACCTTC. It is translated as CASSWGEKGYTF.

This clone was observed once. The CDR3 DNA reads TGCGCCAGCATGGGCCCGAGCACAGATACGCAGTATTTT. It yields the protein CASMGPSTDTQYF. This chain connects TRBV5-1 to TRBJ2-3; D gene uncertain. The CDR3 extends over 13 amino acids. The ends were cut back, 6 bases at V and 0 bases at J, with 8 bases in the middle. Germline-derived CDR1 and CDR2 are SGHRS and YFSETQ.

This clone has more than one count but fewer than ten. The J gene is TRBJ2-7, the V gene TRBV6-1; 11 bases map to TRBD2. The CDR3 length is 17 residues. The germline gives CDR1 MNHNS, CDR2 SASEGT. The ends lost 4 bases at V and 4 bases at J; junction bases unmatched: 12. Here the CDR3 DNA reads TGTGCCAGCAGTGGTATGGGACTAGCGGTGATCGGTTACGAGCAGTACTTC. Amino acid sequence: CASSGMGLAVIGYEQYF.

The CDR3 reads CASSTGIYGYTF. In DNA, the CDR3 is TGTGCCAGCAGTACAGGGATTTATGGCTACACCTTC. The V and J genes are TRBV28 and TRBJ1-2; D possibly corresponds to TRBD1 (6 bases). The CDR3 contains 12 residues. V shed 5 bases and J shed 5 bases, with 9 bases lying between them. In germline, CDR1 is MDHEN, CDR2 SYDVKM.